This TCR beta chain originates from a study of blood T cell repertoires in COVID-19. This clone was observed a few times. J was trimmed by 2 bases and V by 6 bases; bases with no gene match: 10. Germline V gene lookup returns CDR1 SGHDN and CDR2 FVKESK. The CDR3 extends over 15 amino acids. The data were produced by immunoSEQ multiplex PCR, yet TCRdb's version contains in-frame clones alone and is incomplete. The data contain some 130,000 clones, about nine tenths of them singletons. The clonotype comes from a man aged 50 or older with acute or convalescent COVID-19. The sample comprised peripheral blood. V usage is TRBV14 and J usage is TRBJ2-7, with TRBD1 matching over 7 bases. The CDR3 spells CASSVDRAQAYEQYF. The CDR3 bases are TGTGCCAGCAGTGTTGACAGGGCCCAGGCCTACGAGCAGTACTTC.